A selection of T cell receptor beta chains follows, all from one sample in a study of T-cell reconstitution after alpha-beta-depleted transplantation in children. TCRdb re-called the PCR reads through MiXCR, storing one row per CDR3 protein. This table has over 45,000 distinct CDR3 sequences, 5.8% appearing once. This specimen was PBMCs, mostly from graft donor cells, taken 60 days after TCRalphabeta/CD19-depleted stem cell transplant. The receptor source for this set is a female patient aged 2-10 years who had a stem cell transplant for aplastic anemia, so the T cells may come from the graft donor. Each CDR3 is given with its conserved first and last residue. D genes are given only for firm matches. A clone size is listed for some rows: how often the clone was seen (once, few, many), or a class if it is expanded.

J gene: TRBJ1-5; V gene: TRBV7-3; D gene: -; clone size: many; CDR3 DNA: TGTGCCAGCAGCTTAGGACATTATCAGCCCCAGCATTTT; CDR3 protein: CASSLGHYQPQHF
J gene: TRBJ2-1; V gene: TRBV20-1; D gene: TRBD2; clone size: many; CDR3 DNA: TGCAGTGCTAGAGATCCCGGGAGGGCCAATGAGCAGTTCTTC; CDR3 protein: CSARDPGRANEQFF
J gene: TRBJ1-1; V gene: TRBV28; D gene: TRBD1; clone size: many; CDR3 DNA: TGTGCCAGCAGCCCCGGGACAGGAGGGAACACTGAAGCTTTCTTT; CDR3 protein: CASSPGTGGNTEAFF
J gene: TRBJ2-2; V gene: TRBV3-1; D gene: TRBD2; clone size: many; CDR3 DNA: TGTGCCAGCAGCCAGTTAGCGGGGGATACGAACACCGGGGAGCTGTTTTTT; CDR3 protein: CASSQLAGDTNTGELFF
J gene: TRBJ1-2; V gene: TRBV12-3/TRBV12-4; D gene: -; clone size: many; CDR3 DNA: TGTGCCAGCAGTTTGGCGGGACTGAACTATGGCTACACCTTC; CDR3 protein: CASSLAGLNYGYTF
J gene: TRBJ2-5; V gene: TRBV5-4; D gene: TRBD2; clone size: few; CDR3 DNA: TGTGCCAGCAGCCTGGGACTAGCGGGAGTGGGGCAAGAGACCCAGTACTTC; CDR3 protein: CASSLGLAGVGQETQYF
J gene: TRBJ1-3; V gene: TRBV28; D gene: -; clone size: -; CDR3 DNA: TGTGCCAGCAGCCCGATCAGTCCCCTTGGAAACACCATATATTTT; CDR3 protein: CASSPISPLGNTIYF
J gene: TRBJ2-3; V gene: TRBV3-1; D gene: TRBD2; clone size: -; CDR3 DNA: TGTGCCAGCAGCCTAGCGGGAGTGAACACAGATACGCAGTATTTT; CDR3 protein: CASSLAGVNTDTQYF
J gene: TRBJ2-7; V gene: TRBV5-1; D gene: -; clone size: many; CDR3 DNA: TGCGCCAGCAGCTTGGAGTCGTGGAGGCAGTACTTC; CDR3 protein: CASSLESWRQYF
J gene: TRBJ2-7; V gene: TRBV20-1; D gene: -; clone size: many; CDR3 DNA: TGCAGTGCTAGCTCCCCTAAGGATTCCTACGAGCAGTACTTC; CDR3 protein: CSASSPKDSYEQYF
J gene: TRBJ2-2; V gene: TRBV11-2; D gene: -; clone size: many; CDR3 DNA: TGTGCCAGCAGCTTAGTAGGGAAGGCCACCGGGGAGCTGTTTTTT; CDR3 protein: CASSLVGKATGELFF
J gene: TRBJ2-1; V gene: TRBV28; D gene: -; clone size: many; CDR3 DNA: TGTGCCAGCAGCCCAATAACAGCTAGAACTCCGAGTACAATGAGGCAGTTCTTC; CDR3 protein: CASSPITARTPSTMRQFF
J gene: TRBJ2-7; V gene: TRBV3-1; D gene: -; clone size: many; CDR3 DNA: TGTGCCAGCAGCCAATTCGTCCACGAGCAGTACTTC; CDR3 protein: CASSQFVHEQYF
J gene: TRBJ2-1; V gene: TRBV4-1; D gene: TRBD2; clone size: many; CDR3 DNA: TGCGCCAGCAGCCAAGTTGGCAAAGCGGGACACAATGAGCAGTTCTTC; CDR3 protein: CASSQVGKAGHNEQFF
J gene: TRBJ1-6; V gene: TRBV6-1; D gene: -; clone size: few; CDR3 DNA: TGTGCCAGCAGTGAAGCGGCCAGGGCGTATAATTCACCCCTCCACTTT; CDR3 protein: CASSEAARAYNSPLHF
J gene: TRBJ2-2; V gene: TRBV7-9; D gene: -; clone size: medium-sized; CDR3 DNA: TGTGCCAGCAGCTCGGGAGGAGACAGGGCCGGGGAGCTGTTTTTT; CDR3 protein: CASSSGGDRAGELFF
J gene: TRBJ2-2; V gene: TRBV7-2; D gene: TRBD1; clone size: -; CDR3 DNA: TGTGCCAGCAGCAGAAAGACAGGGGGGGGCAACACCGGGGAGCTGTTTTTT; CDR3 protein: CASSRKTGGGNTGELFF
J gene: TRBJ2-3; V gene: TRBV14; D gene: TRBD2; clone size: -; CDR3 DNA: TGTGCCAGCAGCCAAGGGCTAGCGGGAGTGCAGGATACGCAGTATTTT; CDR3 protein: CASSQGLAGVQDTQYF
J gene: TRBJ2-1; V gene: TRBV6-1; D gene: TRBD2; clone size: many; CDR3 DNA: TGTGCCAGCAGGAGGACTAGCGGACCCTACAATGAGCAGTTCTTC; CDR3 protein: CASRRTSGPYNEQFF
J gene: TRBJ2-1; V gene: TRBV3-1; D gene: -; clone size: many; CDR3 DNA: TGTGCCAGCAAGAAAAGCTCCTACAATGAGCAGTTCTTC; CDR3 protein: CASKKSSYNEQFF
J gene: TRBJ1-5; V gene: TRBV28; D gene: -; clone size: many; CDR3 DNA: TGTGCCAGCAGCCTTAGGCCGTTGCGCAATCAGCCCCAGCATTTT; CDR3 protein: CASSLRPLRNQPQHF
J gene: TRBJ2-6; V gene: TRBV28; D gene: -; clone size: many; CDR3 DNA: TGTGCCAGCACAGGGCCCGGGGCCAACGTCCTGACTTTC; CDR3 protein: CASTGPGANVLTF
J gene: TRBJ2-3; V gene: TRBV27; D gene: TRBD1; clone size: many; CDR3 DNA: TGTGCCAGCAGCTTTAGAACAGGGGCGAGGACAGATACGCAGTATTTT; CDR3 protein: CASSFRTGARTDTQYF
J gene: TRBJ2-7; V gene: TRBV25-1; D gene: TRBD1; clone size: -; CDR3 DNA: TGTGCCAGCAGAAAGACAGGGTCCTACGAGCAGTACTTC; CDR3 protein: CASRKTGSYEQYF
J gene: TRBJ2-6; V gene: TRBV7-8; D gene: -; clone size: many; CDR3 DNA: TGTGCCAGCAGCTCCACAGGGTACCCTGGGGCCAACGTCCTGACTTTC; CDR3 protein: CASSSTGYPGANVLTF
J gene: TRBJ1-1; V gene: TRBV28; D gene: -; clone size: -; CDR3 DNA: TGTGCCAGCAGTTTAAGTTCTTACACTGAAGCTTTCTTT; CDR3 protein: CASSLSSYTEAFF
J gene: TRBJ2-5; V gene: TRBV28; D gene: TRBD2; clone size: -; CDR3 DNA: TGTGCCAGCAGGTTGGGTCTGGGCGGGGGGCAAGAGACCCAGTACTTC; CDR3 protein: CASRLGLGGGQETQYF